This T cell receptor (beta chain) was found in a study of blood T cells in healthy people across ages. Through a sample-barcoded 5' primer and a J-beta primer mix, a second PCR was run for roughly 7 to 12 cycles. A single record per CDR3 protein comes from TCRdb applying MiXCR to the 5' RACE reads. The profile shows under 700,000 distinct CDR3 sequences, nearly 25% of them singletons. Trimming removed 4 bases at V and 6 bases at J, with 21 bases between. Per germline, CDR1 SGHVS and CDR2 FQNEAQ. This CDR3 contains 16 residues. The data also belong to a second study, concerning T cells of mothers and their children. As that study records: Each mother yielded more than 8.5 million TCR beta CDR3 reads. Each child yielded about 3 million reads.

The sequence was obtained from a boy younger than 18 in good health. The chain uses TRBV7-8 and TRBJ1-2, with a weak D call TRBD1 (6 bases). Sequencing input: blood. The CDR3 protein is CASSSPRTDNSDGYTF. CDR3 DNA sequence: TGTGCCAGCAGCTCACCGAGGACAGACAATTCTGATGGCTACACCTTC.